The table lists the clone carrying this T cell receptor (beta chain) with a few counts. This record belongs to a study of cytomegalovirus exposure and HLA in healthy donors. The germline V gene encodes CDR1 SGHRS and CDR2 YFSETQ. The CDR3 consists of 16 residues. V lost 4 bases and J lost 7; bases outside the gene matches: 10. It was with 60 Vbeta and 13 Jbeta primers that the PCR ran. Method: immunoSEQ multiplex PCR; TCRdb's copy keeps in-frame clones and lacks some. The table lists under 150,000 clones, less than 10% of them singletons, with 1.8% in the top ten. The receptor comes from a male donor in good health and CMV-seronegative. Sequencing was carried out using PBMCs. J is TRBJ1-6 and V is TRBV5-1; 8 bases are shared with TRBD1. The CDR3 coding sequence is TGCGCCAGCAGCCTTACCTCGGGACAGGTGAATTCACCCCTCCACTTT. Translating it yields CASSLTSGQVNSPLHF.